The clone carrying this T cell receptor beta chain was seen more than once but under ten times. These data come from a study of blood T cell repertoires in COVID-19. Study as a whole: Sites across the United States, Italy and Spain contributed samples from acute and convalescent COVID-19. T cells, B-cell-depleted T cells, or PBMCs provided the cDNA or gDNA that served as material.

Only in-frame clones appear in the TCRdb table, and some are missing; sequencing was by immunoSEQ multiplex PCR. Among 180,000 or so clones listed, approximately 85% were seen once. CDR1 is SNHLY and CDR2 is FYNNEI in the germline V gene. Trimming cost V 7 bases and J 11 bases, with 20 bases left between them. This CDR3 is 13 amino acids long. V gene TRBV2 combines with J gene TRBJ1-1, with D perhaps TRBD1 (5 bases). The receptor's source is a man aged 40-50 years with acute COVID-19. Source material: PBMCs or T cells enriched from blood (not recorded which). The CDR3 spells CASIQNTLSGAFF. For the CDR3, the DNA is TGTGCCAGCATCCAAAATACACTTTCAGGGGCTTTCTTT.